The 5 T cell receptor beta chains below all came from one sample that was sequenced in a study of Tregs in tolerant kidney transplant recipients. The protocol was immunoSEQ multiplex PCR, while the TCRdb copy is restricted to in-frame clones and leaves out a portion. Of about 50,000 clones in the sample, around 90% are singletons; the top ten hold around a sixth. Recipients received nonmyeloablative bone marrow transplants from related graft donors, with transient mixed chimerism. The source material was CD8+ T cells from blood (PBMCs), sampled 12 months after the transplant. These receptors all stem from a human patient who received a combined kidney and bone marrow transplant. Some T cells may have come from the graft donor.

This clone was seen just once. This rearrangement joins TRBV5-1 to TRBJ2-6, with D perhaps matching TRBD1 (5 bases). The germline CDR1 and CDR2 sequences are SGHRS and YFSETQ. This CDR3 spans 15 amino acids. The V and J ends lost 2 bases and 2 bases respectively, with 8 bases between them. The CDR3 is CASSFGATGANVLTF. DNA for the CDR3: TGCGCCAGCAGCTTTGGGGCCACTGGGGCCAACGTCCTGACTTTC.

The V and J genes are TRBV10-1 and TRBJ2-7, with D perhaps TRBD1 (6 bases). CDR3 length: 12 residues. The germline CDR1 and CDR2 sequences are WNHNN and SYGVQD (reference sequence). Trimming stripped 8 bases from V and 3 bases from J, with 11 bases between. CDR3 nucleotides: TGCGCCAGCTGGACAGATCACTACGAGCAGTACTTC. This translates into CASWTDHYEQYF.

This chain links TRBV27 with TRBJ1-1; TRBD1 might be the D (6 bases). The germline CDR1 and CDR2 sequences are MNHEY and SMNVEV (reference sequence). Trimming left V 2 bases short and J 0 bases short, with 19 bases between. This CDR3 has 18 residues. CDR3 protein: CASSLLTGQGPMNTEAFF. DNA for the CDR3: TGTGCCAGCAGTTTACTAACGGGGCAGGGGCCTATGAACACTGAAGCTTTCTTT.

The V and J genes are TRBV9 and TRBJ2-7; 10 nucleotides match TRBD2. The CDR3 is 14 amino acids. V trimming: 4 bases; J trimming: 5 bases; junction bases outside the gene matches: 6. In germline, CDR1 is SGDLS, CDR2 YYNGEE. CDR3 sequence: CASSTTSGSDEQYF. CDR3 DNA sequence: TGTGCCAGCAGCACGACTAGCGGGTCAGACGAGCAGTACTTC.

J is TRBJ2-5 and V is TRBV5-1; D is undetermined. Trimming took 0 bases from V and 1 from J, leaving 7 bases between them. CDR1 and CDR2 (germline): SGHRS, YFSETQ. This CDR3 has 14 residues. The CDR3 reads CASSLGYFQETQYF. CDR3 in DNA: TGCGCCAGCAGCTTGGGATACTTCCAAGAGACCCAGTACTTC.